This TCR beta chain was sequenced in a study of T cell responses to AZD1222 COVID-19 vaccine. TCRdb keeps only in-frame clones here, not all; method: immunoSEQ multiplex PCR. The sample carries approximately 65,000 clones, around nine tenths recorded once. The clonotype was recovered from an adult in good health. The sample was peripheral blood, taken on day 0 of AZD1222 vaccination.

This chain's CDR3 is CASSLRRGDTKHSGNTIYF. The CDR3 coding sequence is TGTGCCAGCAGCCTACGCAGGGGGGACACCAAGCACTCTGGAAACACCATATATTTT. The chain couples TRBV5-8 to TRBJ1-3; TRBD1 aligns across 7 bases. This CDR3 is 19 amino acids long. After removal of 4 bases from V and 0 bases from J, the junction contained 16 bases not matched to a gene. Germline assignment: CDR1 SGHTS and CDR2 YDEGEE.